Presented here are 24 T cell receptor beta chains from one specimen sequenced in a study of T cells in Graves' hyperthyroidism and ophthalmopathy. TCR beta CDR3 regions were amplified from RNA transcripts. Researchers ran a first-round RT-PCR on the TCR CDR3 using the HTBI primer set. TCRdb reprocessed the multiplex PCR reads via MiXCR and lists one record per CDR3 protein. The top ten hold 25% to 35% of the sample, which has more than 500,000 distinct CDR3 sequences, 15% to 20% seen once. The sample consisted of blood. All receptors derive from a woman aged 30 to 39 with Graves' ophthalmopathy.

The chain recombines TRBV25-1 with TRBJ1-1, with D perhaps matching TRBD1 (6 bases). This CDR3 region has 13 residues. Between the trimmed V and J ends, which lost 8 bases and 1 base, there was a span of 11 bases. CDR1 and CDR2 from the germline V gene are MGHDK and SYGVNS. The CDR3 sequence is CASVRGGNTEAFF. CDR3 in DNA: TGTGCCAGCGTGAGGGGGGGGAACACTGAAGCTTTCTTT.

About this clonotype: A read error may be the cause here, since a much bigger clone is one base away. The chain joins TRBV7-9 to TRBJ2-3, with 9 bases fitting TRBD2. There are 16 residues in the CDR3. V dropped 3 bases and J dropped 5; count of bases not matched to a gene: 9. In germline, CDR1 is SEHNR, CDR2 FQNEAQ (reference sequence). This CDR3 reads CASSLTGLAGRDTQYF. In DNA form, the CDR3 reads TGTGCCAGCAGCTTGACCGGCCTAGCGGGGAGAGATACGCAGTATTTT.

Many counts were recorded for this clonotype. The CDR3 region is CASSQVKGNKNIQYF. The CDR3 DNA is TGTGCCAGCAGCCAAGTGAAGGGAAACAAAAACATTCAGTACTTC. The V call is TRBV3-1, the J call TRBJ2-4; D ambiguous. The CDR3 totals 15 residues. Looked up from germline, CDR1 is LGHDT and CDR2 is YNNKEL (reference sequence). Trimming removed 1 base at V and 3 bases at J, with 10 bases between.

The chain combines TRBV10-3 with TRBJ2-7, with unresolved D. The V gene lost 0 bases and the J gene lost 2 bases, with 5 bases spanning the gap. CDR3 length: 13 residues. Germline V CDR1 and CDR2: ENHRY, SYGVKD. The CDR3 region has the DNA TGTGCCATCAGTGAGTCGTTGCCCTACGAGCAGTACTTC. Protein sequence: CAISESLPYEQYF.

The rearrangement joins TRBV28 to TRBJ2-5, with a possible D match to TRBD1 (6 bases). Germline V CDR1 and CDR2: MDHEN, SYDVKM. This CDR3 is 14 amino acids long. The V end lost 3 bases, the J end lost 5 bases, and 13 bases lay between the germline ends. The chain's CDR3 is CASSLANRVETQYF. DNA of the CDR3: TGTGCCAGCAGTTTGGCAAACAGGGTGGAGACCCAGTACTTC.

This clonotype was recorded a few times. This chain connects TRBV2 to TRBJ2-5; a weak D match, TRBD2 (5 bases). Trimming shortened V by 10 bases and J by 5 bases, and 11 bases separated the two germline ends. The CDR3 sequence is 11 residues long. CDR1 is SNHLY and CDR2 is FYNNEI in the germline V gene. The CDR3 DNA follows: TGTGCCACTACAGAGGGTGAGACCCAGTACTTC. Translation: CATTEGETQYF. The variable domain in full, with the rest retrieved from reference TRBV2 and TRBJ2-5, is EPEVTQTPSHQVTQMGQEVILRCVPISNHLYFYWYRQILGQKVEFLVSFYNNEISEKSEIFDDQFSVERPDGSNFTLKIRSTKLEDSAMYFCATTEGETQYFGPGTRLLVL.

With regard to this clonotype: The final CDR3 position lacks the conserved phenylalanine or tryptophan, pointing to a likely read error. The chain recombines TRBV11-2 with TRBJ2-5; a possible D gene is TRBD2 (6 bases). The V gene's germline CDR1 is SGHAT and CDR2 FQNNGV. The CDR3 is 14 residues long. V was clipped by 1 base and J by 4 bases, with 10 bases between them. CDR3 amino acids: CASSLGRAAETQYL. In DNA, the CDR3 is TGTGCCAGCAGCTTAGGGAGGGCAGCAGAGACCCAGTACCTC.

This clonotype was recorded at least ten times. The chain uses TRBV28 and TRBJ2-7, with a weak D call TRBD1 (5 bases). Trimming cost V 5 bases and J 5 bases, with 10 bases left between them. CDR3 length equals 12 residues. Per the germline V gene, CDR1 is MDHEN and CDR2 is SYDVKM. CDR3 nucleotides: TGTGCCAGCAGTCCCCCAGGGCACGAGCAGTACTTC. Translating gives CASSPPGHEQYF. Full variable domain (rest looked up from reference TRBV28 and TRBJ2-7): DVKVTQSSRYLVKRTGEKVFLECVQDMDHENMFWYRQDPGLGLRLIYFSYDVKMKEKGDIPEGYSVSREKKERFSLILESASTNQTSMYLCASSPPGHEQYFGPGTRLTVT.

Concerning this clonotype: This clone may be a read error of a much larger clone one base away. The rearrangement joins TRBV2 to TRBJ2-3; tentatively, D is TRBD2 (7 bases). The CDR3 has 16 amino acids. V was shortened by 0 bases and J by 4 bases, with 14 bases between the two germline ends. Germline assignment: CDR1 SNHLY and CDR2 FYNNEI. The CDR3 region has the DNA TGTGCCAGCAGTGAAGCGGACAAGGGGGGGGCAGATACGCAGTATTTT. This sequence encodes CASSEADKGGADTQYF.

Only a few counts were recorded for this clonotype. The chain couples TRBV6-5 to TRBJ2-3, with D hard to call. Germline loops: CDR1 MNHEY, CDR2 SVGAGI. CDR3 length: 12 residues. The V end was cut by 4 bases, the J end by 7 bases, with 9 bases between. CDR3 sequence (DNA): TGTGCCAGCAGTTTAACCCTCAATACGCAGTATTTT. Protein product: CASSLTLNTQYF.

V gene TRBV2 combines with J gene TRBJ2-5, with 7 bases identical to TRBD1. Trimming removed 6 bases from V and 2 bases from J; junction bases left unmatched: 12. The germline V gene has CDR1 SNHLY and CDR2 FYNNEI. The CDR3 covers 16 residues. CDR3: CASRKDRSRLQETQYF. CDR3 nucleotide sequence: TGTGCCAGCAGAAAGGACAGGAGCAGGCTACAAGAGACCCAGTACTTC.

Only a few counts were recorded for this clonotype. This sequence joins TRBV20-1 and TRBJ2-1; D may be TRBD2 (5 bases). V was clipped by 4 bases and J by 5 bases, with 21 bases between them. The CDR3 loop spans 16 amino acids. Germline CDR1 reads DFQATT; CDR2 reads SNEGSKA (reference sequence). DNA for the CDR3: TGCAGTGCTAACCCCTGGGGAGTCACCCCCCACAATGAGCAGTTCTTC. It yields the protein CSANPWGVTPHNEQFF.

This clonotype was detected a few times. A much larger clonotype is one base distant, so this may be a read error. The chain couples TRBV20-1 to TRBJ1-1, with unresolved D. Deletions cut 4 bases from V and 3 bases from J, with 15 bases between. CDR3 length: 14 amino acids. Per germline, CDR1 DFQATT and CDR2 SNEGSKA (reference sequence). The CDR3: CSAKDMSRHTEAFF. The CDR3 DNA sequence: TGCAGTGCTAAAGATATGAGCCGACACACTGAAGCTTTCTTT.

Written as DNA, the CDR3 is TGTGCCAGCAGCCTGCAGCAGACTAGCCCCGAGCAGTACTTC. Protein: CASSLQQTSPEQYF. The chain employs TRBV9 and TRBJ2-7; 7 bases line up with TRBD2. The V and J ends lost 4 bases and 6 bases, in that order; junction bases with no gene match: 10. The CDR3 is made up of 14 amino acids. Germline CDR1 and CDR2: SGDLS and YYNGEE.

Notes on this clonotype: Being one base from a much bigger clone, this may be a read error. The gene calls are TRBV30 and TRBJ1-5, with 8 bases aligning to TRBD1. CDR3 size: 15 residues. Germline V lookup: CDR1 GTSNPN, CDR2 SVGIG (reference sequence). The CDR3 is CAWSVGSGGNQPRHF. CDR3 in DNA: TGTGCCTGGAGTGTAGGGTCAGGGGGCAATCAGCCCCGGCATTTT.

This chain links TRBV4-1 with TRBJ2-5, with D perhaps being TRBD1 or TRBD2 (5 bases each). Per germline, CDR1 MGHRA and CDR2 YSYEKL. Trimming cost V 3 bases and J 2 bases, with 13 bases left between them. The CDR3 is 15 amino acids. The CDR3 spells CASSHPGTLQETQYF. CDR3 nucleotide sequence: TGCGCCAGCAGCCATCCTGGGACGTTACAAGAGACCCAGTACTTC.

V usage is TRBV18 and J usage is TRBJ2-1, with D unclear. The length of the CDR3 is 15 residues. Germline V lookup: CDR1 KGHSH, CDR2 LQKENI. Trimming removed 2 bases from V and 3 bases from J, with 11 bases in between. CDR3 sequence reads: CASSPDGHLYNEQFF. CDR3 coding DNA: TGTGCCAGCTCACCAGACGGTCATCTCTACAATGAGCAGTTCTTC. The full variable domain, completed using reference TRBV18 and TRBJ2-1, is NAGVMQNPRHLVRRRGQEARLRCSPMKGHSHVYWYRQLPEEGLKFMVYLQKENIIDESGMPKERFSAEFPKEGPSILRIQQVVRGDSAAYFCASSPDGHLYNEQFFGPGTRLTVL.

V and J are TRBV4-1 and TRBJ2-2; 8 nucleotides match TRBD2. The CDR3 has 15 residues. After removal of 5 bases from V and 4 bases from J, the junction contained 6 bases not matched to a gene. The germline gives CDR1 MGHRA, CDR2 YSYEKL. The CDR3 region has the DNA TGCGCCAGCAGCGGCTCGGGACTAGGCACCGGGGAGCTGTTTTTT. This gives the protein CASSGSGLGTGELFF.

The sample holds a few counts of this clonotype. V gene TRBV5-6 combines with J gene TRBJ2-7, with TRBD1 matching 8 bases. V lost 6 bases, J lost 3 bases, and 5 bases stayed unmatched. The CDR3 length is 13 residues. CDR1 and CDR2 from the germline V gene are SGHDT and YYEEEE. The CDR3 DNA sequence: TGTGCCAGCACCCGGACAGGGATCTACGAGCAGTACTTC. Its protein product is CASTRTGIYEQYF.

The J gene is TRBJ2-3, the V gene TRBV7-2; 16 positions agree with TRBD2. CDR3 length: 16 amino acids. Germline lookup yields CDR1 SGHTA and CDR2 FQGNSA. V lost 5 bases to trimming and J lost 4 bases; unmatched junction nucleotides: 3. In DNA form, the CDR3 reads TGTGCCAGCAGCCCGGGACTAGCGGGAGGGGCAGATACGCAGTATTTT. This encodes CASSPGLAGGADTQYF.

This clonotype has at least ten counts. This chain uses TRBV28 with TRBJ2-7; D not resolved. V lost 1 base, J lost 3 bases, and 7 bases lay in between. The CDR3 has 13 amino acids. Germline CDR1 reads MDHEN; CDR2 reads SYDVKM. The CDR3 coding sequence is TGTGCCAGCAGTTTATTAGGCAGCTACGAGCAGTACTTC. Amino acid sequence: CASSLLGSYEQYF.

Many counts were recorded for this clonotype. This chain joins TRBV6-2 or TRBV6-3 and TRBJ1-1; 7 nucleotides match TRBD1. Germline V gene lookup returns CDR1 MNHEY and CDR2 SVGEGT. V shed 2 bases and J 5 bases; nucleotides not matched to a gene: 8. CDR3 length equals 15 residues. CDR3 in amino acids: CASSYLETGKTEAFF. In nucleotides, the CDR3 is TGTGCCAGCAGTTACCTTGAGACAGGGAAAACTGAAGCTTTCTTT.

The chain is built from TRBV19 and TRBJ2-3; TRBD1 might be the D (5 bases). This CDR3 has 13 amino acids. Deletions cut 9 bases from V and 2 bases from J, with 12 bases between. Germline V CDR1 and CDR2: LNHDA, SQIVND (reference sequence). CDR3: CASRASATDTQYF. In nucleotides, the CDR3 is TGTGCCAGCAGGGCCTCAGCCACAGATACGCAGTATTTT.

The chain employs TRBV19 and TRBJ1-3, with TRBD1 matching over 7 bases. Germline V CDR1 and CDR2: LNHDA, SQIVND (reference sequence). V lost 5 bases and J lost 4; bases outside the gene matches: 8. The CDR3 contains 15 residues. The CDR3 loop reads CASSASGTVGNTIYF. Here the CDR3 DNA reads TGTGCCAGTAGTGCTTCCGGGACAGTGGGAAACACCATATATTTT.